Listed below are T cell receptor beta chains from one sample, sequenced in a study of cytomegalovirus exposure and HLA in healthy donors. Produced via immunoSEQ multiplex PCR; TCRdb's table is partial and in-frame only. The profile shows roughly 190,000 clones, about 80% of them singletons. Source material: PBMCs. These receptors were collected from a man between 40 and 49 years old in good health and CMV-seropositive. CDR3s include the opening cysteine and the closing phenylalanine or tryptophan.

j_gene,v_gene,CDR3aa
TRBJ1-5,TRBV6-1,CASSARHGSSNQPQHF
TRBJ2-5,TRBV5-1,CASSRRGVPQETQYF
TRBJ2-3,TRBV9,CASSTPRGGTGLNEGPSDTQYF
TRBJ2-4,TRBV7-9,CASSHGQLAKNIQYF
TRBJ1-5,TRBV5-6,CASSVGTGGSEPQHF
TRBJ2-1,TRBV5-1,CASSLEGRGDNEQFF
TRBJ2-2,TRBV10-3,CAISGLAGDNTGELFF
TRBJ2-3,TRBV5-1,CASSLVQGGSIAADTQYF
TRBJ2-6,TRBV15,CATSRDRGTGSSGANVLTF
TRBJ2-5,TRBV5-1,CASSFGVLSGDQETQYF
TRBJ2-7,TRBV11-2,CASKTAGPSYEQYF
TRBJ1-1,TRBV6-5,CASTQVNTEAFF
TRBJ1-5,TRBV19,CASSIGTENQPQHF
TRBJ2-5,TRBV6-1,CASSAQQLQETQYF
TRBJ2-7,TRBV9,CASTRGSDSYEQYF
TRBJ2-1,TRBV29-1,CSVDDRLYNEQFF
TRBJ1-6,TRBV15,CATSREGRGLRNSPLHF
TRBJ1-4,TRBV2,CASRYQGAIREKLFF
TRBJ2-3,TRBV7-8,CASSLWTSGGQGRGTQYF
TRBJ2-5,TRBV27,CASSSGGGPLETQYF
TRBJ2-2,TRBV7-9,CATPAVRGTNTGELFF
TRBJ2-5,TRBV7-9,CASSLEGGQGETQYF
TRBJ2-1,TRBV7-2,CASSDESGTVNEQFF
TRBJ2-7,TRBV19,CASSIVGGSDYEQYF
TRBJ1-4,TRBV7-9,CASSTHSGQGDTNEKLFF
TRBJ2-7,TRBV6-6,CASSGQGGSYEQYF
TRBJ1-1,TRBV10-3,CAISEYGDRGPTEAFF
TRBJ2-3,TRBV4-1,CASSQVRNSGSTDTQYF
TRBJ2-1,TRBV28,CASSFPLAYEQFF
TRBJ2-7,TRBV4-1,CASSQDSGLSSYEQYF
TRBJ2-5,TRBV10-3,CAIRPRRGAETQYF
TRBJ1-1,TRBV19,CASSITQGQATTEAFF
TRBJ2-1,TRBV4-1,CASSQAPSGRADSYNEQFF
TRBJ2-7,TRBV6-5,CASSCSGEGSYEQYF
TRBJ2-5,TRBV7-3,CASSSGLAGETQYF
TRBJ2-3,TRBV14,CASSLLAWDTQYF
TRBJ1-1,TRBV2,CASDRTMNTEAFF
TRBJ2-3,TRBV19,CASSIGQRSTDTQYF